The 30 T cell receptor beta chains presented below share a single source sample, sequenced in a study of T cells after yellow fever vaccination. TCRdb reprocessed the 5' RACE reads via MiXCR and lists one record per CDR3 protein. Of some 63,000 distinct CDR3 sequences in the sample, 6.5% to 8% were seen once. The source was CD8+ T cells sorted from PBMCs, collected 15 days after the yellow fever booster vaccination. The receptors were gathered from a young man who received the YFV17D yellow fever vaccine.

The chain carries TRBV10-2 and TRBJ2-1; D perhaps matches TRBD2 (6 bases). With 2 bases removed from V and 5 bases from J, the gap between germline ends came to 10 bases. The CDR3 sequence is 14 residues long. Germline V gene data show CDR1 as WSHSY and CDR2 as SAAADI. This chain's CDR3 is CASSEGTFNNEQFF. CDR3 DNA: TGCGCCAGCAGTGAGGGGACTTTCAACAATGAGCAGTTCTTC.

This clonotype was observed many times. As DNA, the CDR3 is TGTGCCAGCAGCTGGACCACAGATACGCAGTATTTT. This encodes CASSWTTDTQYF. This chain joins TRBV7-2 and TRBJ2-3; D is unclear. The germline V and J ends were trimmed by 4 bases and 2 bases, with 4 bases remaining between them. The V gene's germline CDR1 is SGHTA and CDR2 FQGNSA. CDR3 length: 12 residues.

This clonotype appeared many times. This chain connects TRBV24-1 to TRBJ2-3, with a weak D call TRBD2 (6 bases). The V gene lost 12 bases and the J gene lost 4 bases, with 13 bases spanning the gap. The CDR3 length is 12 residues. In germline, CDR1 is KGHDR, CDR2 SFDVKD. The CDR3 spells CAAARGSDTQYF. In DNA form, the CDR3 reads TGTGCCGCCGCTCGGGGGTCAGATACGCAGTATTTT.

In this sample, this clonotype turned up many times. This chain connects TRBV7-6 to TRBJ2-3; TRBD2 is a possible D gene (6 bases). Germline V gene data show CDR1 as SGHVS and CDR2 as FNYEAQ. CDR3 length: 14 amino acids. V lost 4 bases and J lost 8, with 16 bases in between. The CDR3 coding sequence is TGTGCCAGCAGCTCTTTACTTTCGCGGGGTACGCAGTATTTT. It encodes CASSSLLSRGTQYF.

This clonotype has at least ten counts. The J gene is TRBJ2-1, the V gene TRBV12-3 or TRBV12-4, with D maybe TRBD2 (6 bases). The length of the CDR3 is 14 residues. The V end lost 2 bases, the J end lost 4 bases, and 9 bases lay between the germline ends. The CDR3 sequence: CASSLIGLYNEQFF. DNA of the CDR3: TGTGCCAGCAGTTTAATAGGACTATACAATGAGCAGTTCTTC.

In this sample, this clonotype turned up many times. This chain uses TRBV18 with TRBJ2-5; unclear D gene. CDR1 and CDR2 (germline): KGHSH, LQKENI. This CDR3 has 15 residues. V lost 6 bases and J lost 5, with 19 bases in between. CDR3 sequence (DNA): TGTGCCAGCTCTCTCGGACGGGCTAAAATCGAGACCCAGTACTTC. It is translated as CASSLGRAKIETQYF.

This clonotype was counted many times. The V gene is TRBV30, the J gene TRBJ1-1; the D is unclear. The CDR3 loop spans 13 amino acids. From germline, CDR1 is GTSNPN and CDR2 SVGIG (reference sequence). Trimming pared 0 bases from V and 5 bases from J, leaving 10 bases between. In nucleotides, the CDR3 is TGTGCCTGGAGTGTACTCGTTGGGACTGAAGCTTTCTTT. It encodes CAWSVLVGTEAFF. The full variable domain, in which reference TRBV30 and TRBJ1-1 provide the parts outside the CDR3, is SQTIHQWPATLVQPVGSPLSLECTVEGTSNPNLYWYRQAAGRGLQLLFYSVGIGQISSEVPQNLSASRPQDRQFILSSKKLLLSDSGFYLCAWSVLVGTEAFFGQGTRLTVV.

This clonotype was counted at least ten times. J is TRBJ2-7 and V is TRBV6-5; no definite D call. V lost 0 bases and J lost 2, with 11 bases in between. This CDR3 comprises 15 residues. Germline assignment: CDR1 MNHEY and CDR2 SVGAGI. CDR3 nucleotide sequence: TGTGCCAGCAGTTACTCGATAGGGCAAGCCTACGAGCAGTACTTC. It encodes CASSYSIGQAYEQYF.

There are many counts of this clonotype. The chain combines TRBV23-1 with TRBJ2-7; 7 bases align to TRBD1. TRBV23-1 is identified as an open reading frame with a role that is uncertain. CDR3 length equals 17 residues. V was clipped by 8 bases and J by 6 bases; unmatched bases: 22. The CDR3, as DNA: TGCGCCAGCCGCATCGTAACAGGGGAACCAACCCAGGGCGAGCAGTACTTC. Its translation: CASRIVTGEPTQGEQYF.

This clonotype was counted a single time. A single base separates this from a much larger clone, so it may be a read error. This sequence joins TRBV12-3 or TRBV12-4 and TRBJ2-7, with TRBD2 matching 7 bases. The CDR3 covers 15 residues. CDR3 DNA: TGTGACAGCAGTCCCAAACTAGCGCCCTCCTACGAGCAGTACTTC. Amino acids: CDSSPKLAPSYEQYF.

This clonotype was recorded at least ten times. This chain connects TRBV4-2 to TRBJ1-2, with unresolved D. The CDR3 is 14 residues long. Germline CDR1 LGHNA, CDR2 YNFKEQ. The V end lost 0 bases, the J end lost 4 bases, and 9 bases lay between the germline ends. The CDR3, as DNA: TGTGCCAGCAGCCAAGATGGGAGCTTCTATGGCTACACCTTC. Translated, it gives CASSQDGSFYGYTF.

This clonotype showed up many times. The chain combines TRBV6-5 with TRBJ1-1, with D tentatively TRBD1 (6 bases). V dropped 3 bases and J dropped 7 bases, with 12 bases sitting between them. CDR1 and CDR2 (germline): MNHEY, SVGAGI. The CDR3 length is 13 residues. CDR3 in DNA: TGTGCCAGCAGTTATTCCGACAGGAATGAAGCTTTCTTT. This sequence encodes CASSYSDRNEAFF.

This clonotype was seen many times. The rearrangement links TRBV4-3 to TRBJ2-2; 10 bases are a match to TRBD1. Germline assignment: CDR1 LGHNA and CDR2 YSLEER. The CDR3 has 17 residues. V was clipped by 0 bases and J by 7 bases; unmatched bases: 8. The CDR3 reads CASSQDLGTGAGGELFF. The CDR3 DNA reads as TGCGCCAGCAGCCAAGATTTAGGGACAGGGGCGGGCGGGGAGCTGTTTTTT.

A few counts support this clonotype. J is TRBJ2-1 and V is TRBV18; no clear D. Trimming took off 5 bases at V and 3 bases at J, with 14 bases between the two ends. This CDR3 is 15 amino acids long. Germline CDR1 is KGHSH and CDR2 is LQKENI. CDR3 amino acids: CASSTIDGHYNEQFF. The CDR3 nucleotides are TGTGCCAGCTCAACGATAGACGGGCACTACAATGAGCAGTTCTTC.

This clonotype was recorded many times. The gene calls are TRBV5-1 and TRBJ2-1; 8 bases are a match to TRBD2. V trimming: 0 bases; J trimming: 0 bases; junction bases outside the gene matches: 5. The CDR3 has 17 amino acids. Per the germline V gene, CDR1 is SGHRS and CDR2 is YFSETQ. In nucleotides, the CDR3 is TGCGCCAGCAGCTTGGAAGGGAGCGGGAGCTCCTACAATGAGCAGTTCTTC. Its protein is CASSLEGSGSSYNEQFF.

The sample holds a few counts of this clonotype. In DNA, the CDR3 is TGTGCCAGCAGCCACTACCTCCTTGCGCCCTCCTACGAGCAGTACTTC. Translation gives CASSHYLLAPSYEQYF. The chain recombines TRBV11-2 with TRBJ2-7, with no clear D. Between the trimmed V and J ends, which lost 5 bases and 0 bases, there was a span of 17 bases. The CDR3 is 16 residues long. In germline, CDR1 is SGHAT, CDR2 FQNNGV.

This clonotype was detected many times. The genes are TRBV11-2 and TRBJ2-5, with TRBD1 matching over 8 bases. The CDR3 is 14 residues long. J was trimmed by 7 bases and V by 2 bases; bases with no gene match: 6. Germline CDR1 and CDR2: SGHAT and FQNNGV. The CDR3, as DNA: TGTGCCAGCAGCTTACTCCAGGGGGCTGGGACCCAGTACTTC. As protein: CASSLLQGAGTQYF. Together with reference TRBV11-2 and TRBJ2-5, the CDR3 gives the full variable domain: EAGVAQSPRYKIIEKRQSVAFWCNPISGHATLYWYQQILGQGPKLLIQFQNNGVVDDSQLPKDRFSAERLKGVDSTLKIQPAKLEDSAVYLCASSLLQGAGTQYFGPGTRLLVL.

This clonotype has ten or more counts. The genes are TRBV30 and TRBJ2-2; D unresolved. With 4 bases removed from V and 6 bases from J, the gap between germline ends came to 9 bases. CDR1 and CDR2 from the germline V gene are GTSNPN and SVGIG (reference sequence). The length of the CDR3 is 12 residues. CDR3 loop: CAWNTDAGELFF. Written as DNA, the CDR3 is TGTGCCTGGAACACTGACGCCGGGGAGCTGTTTTTT.

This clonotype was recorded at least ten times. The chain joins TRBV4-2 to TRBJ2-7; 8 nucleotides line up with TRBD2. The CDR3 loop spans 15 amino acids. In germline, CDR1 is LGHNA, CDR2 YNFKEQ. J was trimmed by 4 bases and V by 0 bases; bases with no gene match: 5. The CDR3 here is CASSQEAGVYYEQYF. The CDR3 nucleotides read TGTGCCAGCAGCCAAGAAGCGGGAGTGTATTACGAGCAGTACTTC.

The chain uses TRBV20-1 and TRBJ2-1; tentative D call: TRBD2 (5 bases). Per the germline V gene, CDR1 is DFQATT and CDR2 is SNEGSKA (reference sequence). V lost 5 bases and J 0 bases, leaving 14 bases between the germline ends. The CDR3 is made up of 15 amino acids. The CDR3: CSAARSGSSYNEQFF. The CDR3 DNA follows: TGCAGTGCTGCGAGAAGCGGAAGCTCCTACAATGAGCAGTTCTTC.

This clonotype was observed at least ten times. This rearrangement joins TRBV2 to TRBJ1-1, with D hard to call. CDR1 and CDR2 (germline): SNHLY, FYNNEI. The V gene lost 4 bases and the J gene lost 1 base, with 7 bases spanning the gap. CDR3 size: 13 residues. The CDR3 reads CASSVSENTEAFF. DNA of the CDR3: TGTGCCAGCAGTGTTTCGGAGAACACTGAAGCTTTCTTT.

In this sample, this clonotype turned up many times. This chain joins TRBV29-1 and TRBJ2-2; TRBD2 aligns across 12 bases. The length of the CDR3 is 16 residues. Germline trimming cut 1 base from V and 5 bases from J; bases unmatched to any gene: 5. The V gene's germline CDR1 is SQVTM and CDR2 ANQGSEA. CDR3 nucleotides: TGCAGCGTTGAAGGGACTAGCGGGACCGGGACCGGGGAGCTGTTTTTT. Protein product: CSVEGTSGTGTGELFF.

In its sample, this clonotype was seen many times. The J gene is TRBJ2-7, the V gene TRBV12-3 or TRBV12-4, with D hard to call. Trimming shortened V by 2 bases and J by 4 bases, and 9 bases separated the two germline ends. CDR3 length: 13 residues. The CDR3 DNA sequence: TGTGCCAGCAGTTTACTGGAGAGGTACGAGCAGTACTTC. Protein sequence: CASSLLERYEQYF.

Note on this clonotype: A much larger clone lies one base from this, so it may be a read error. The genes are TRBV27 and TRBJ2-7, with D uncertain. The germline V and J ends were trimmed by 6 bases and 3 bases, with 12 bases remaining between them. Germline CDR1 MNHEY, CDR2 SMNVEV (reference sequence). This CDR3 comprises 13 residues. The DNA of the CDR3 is TGTGCCAGCAGGTTTAAGGGAAGCTACGAGCAGTACTTC. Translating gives CASRFKGSYEQYF.

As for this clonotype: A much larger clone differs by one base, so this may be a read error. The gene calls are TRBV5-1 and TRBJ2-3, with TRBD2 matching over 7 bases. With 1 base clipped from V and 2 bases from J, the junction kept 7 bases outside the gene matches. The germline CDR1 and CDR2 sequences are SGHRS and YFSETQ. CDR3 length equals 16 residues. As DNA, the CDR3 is TGCGCCAGCAGCTTGAGCCGGGGAGGGATCACAGATACGCAGTATTTT. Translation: CASSLSRGGITDTQYF.

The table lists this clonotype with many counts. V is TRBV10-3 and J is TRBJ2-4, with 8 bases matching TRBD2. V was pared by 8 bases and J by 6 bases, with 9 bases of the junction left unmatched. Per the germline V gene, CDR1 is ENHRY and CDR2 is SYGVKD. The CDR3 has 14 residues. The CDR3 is CAISAGVCRNIQYF. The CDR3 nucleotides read TGTGCCATCTCAGCGGGAGTGTGTCGAAACATTCAGTACTTC.

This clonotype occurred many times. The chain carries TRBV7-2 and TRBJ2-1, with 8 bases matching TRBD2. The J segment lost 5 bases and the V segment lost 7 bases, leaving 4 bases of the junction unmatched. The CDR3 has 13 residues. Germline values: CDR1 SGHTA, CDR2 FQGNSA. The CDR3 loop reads CASNTLADNEQFF. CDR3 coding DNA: TGTGCCAGCAACACACTAGCGGACAATGAGCAGTTCTTC.

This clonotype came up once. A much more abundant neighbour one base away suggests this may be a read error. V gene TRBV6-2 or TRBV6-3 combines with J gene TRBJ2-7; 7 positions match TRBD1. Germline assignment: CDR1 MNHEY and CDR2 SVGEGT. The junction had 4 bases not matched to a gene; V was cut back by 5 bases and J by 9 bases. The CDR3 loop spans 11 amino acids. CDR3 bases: TGTGCCAGCAGTCCACAGGGGAGGCAGTACTTC. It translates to CASSPQGRQYF.

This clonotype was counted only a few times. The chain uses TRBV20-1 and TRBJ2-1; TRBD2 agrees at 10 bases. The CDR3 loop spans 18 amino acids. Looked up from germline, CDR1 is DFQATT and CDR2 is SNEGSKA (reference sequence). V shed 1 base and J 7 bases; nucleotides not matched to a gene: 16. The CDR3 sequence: CSARGLAGEIGFRNEQFF. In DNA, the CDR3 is TGCAGTGCTAGAGGTCTAGCGGGAGAAATAGGTTTTAGGAATGAGCAGTTCTTC.

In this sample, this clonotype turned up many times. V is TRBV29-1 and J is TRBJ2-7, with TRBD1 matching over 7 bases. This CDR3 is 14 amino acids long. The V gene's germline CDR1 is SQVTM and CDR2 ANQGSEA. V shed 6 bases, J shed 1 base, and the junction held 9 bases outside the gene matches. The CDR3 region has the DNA TGCAGCGTCCCGGGACAGCACTCTTCCTACGAGCAGTACTTC. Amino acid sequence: CSVPGQHSSYEQYF.